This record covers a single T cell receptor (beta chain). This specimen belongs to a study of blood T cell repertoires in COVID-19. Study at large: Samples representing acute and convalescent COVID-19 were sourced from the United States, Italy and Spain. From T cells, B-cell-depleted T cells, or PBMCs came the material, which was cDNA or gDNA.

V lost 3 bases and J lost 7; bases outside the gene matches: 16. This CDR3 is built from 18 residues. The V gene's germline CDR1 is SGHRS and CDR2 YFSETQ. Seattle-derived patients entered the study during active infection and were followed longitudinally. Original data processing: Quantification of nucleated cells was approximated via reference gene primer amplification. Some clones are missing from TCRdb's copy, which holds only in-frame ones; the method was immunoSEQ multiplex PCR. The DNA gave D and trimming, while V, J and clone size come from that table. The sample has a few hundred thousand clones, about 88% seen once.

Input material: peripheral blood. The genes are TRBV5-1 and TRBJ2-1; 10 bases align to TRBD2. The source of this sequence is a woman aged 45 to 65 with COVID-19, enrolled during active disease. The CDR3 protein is CASSYKASGGDWVNEQFF. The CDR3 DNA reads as TGCGCCAGCAGCTATAAGGCTAGCGGGGGTGACTGGGTGAATGAGCAGTTCTTC.